Below, 14 T cell receptor beta chains from the same sample are listed, as sequenced in a study of identifying expanded T cells in peripheral blood. Sequencing was performed with immunoSEQ multiplex PCR; in TCRdb, only in-frame clones are kept and a portion is missing. The sample gives approximately 120,000 clones, 88% of which show up once; roughly 7.6% is in the top ten. Sequenced input: blood. The source of these receptors is a person aged 18-69 years in good health.

For this clone: The same CDR3 is also encoded by other DNA sequences in this sample. The chain joins TRBV18 to TRBJ2-5; D unresolved. V lost 6 bases to trimming and J lost 1 base, with 9 bases between them. Germline lookup yields CDR1 KGHSH and CDR2 LQKENI. This CDR3 is built from 13 residues. The CDR3 here is CASSPTLQETQYF. In DNA form, the CDR3 reads TGTGCCAGCTCTCCGACCCTCCAAGAGACCCAGTACTTC.

This chain uses TRBV6-1 with TRBJ1-5; no firm D call. Germline CDR1 reads MNHNS; CDR2 reads SASEGT. The V gene lost 4 bases and the J gene lost 9 bases, with 10 bases spanning the gap. This CDR3 is built from 12 residues. The CDR3 DNA follows: TGTGCCAGCAGTGGGACCCAACGGCCCCAGCATTTT. As protein: CASSGTQRPQHF.

This rearrangement joins TRBV4-1 to TRBJ2-1; maybe TRBD2 (5 bases). Germline CDR1 and CDR2: MGHRA and YSYEKL. The V end lost 3 bases, the J end lost 0 bases, and 9 bases lay between the germline ends. The CDR3 contains 15 residues. CDR3 residues: CASSQQGSSYNEQFF. The CDR3 DNA reads as TGCGCCAGCAGCCAGCAAGGGAGCTCCTACAATGAGCAGTTCTTC.

The DNA of the CDR3 is TGTGCCAGCAGTGAAGCGGGAAGGATCGGCTACACCTTC. Translated, it gives CASSEAGRIGYTF. The chain uses TRBV6-1 and TRBJ1-2; D is uncertain. V dropped 0 bases and J dropped 8 bases, with 10 bases sitting between them. This CDR3 comprises 13 residues. The germline V gene encodes CDR1 MNHNS and CDR2 SASEGT.

V usage is TRBV7-2 and J usage is TRBJ1-2; D is perhaps TRBD1 (5 bases). Trimming stripped 5 bases from V and 6 bases from J, with 19 bases between. Germline lookup yields CDR1 SGHTA and CDR2 FQGNSA. The CDR3 is made up of 15 amino acids. The CDR3 loop reads CASSVQTGPGNGYTF. The DNA for the CDR3 is TGTGCCAGCAGCGTACAGACGGGGCCAGGGAATGGCTACACCTTC.

The rearrangement links TRBV2 to TRBJ1-5; D is ambiguous. The CDR3 covers 13 residues. V lost 2 bases to trimming and J lost 3 bases, with 5 bases between them. CDR1 is SNHLY and CDR2 is FYNNEI in the germline V gene. Written as DNA, the CDR3 is TGTGCCAGCAGTGAACAACTCAATCAGCCCCAGCATTTT. Residues: CASSEQLNQPQHF.

The V and J genes are TRBV7-8 and TRBJ2-1, with D hard to call. This CDR3 spans 16 amino acids. Per germline, CDR1 SGHVS and CDR2 FQNEAQ. V was cut by 0 bases and J by 1 base, with 10 bases left in between. The CDR3 sequence: CASSLAMLWSYNEQFF. The CDR3, as DNA: TGTGCCAGCAGCTTAGCGATGCTGTGGTCCTACAATGAGCAGTTCTTC.

This chain connects TRBV7-2 to TRBJ2-5; D is tentatively TRBD1 or TRBD2 (6 bases each). The CDR3 has 13 amino acids. Per germline, CDR1 SGHTA and CDR2 FQGNSA. Trimming cost V 0 bases and J 5 bases, with 7 bases left between them. In DNA form, the CDR3 reads TGTGCCAGCAGCTTAGCAGGGGGGGAGACCCAGTACTTC. Translated, it gives CASSLAGGETQYF.

The chain has TRBV15 and TRBJ1-1; D call uncertain. V was clipped by 0 bases and J by 6 bases, with 8 bases between them. The CDR3 is 13 amino acids. Per germline, CDR1 LNHNV and CDR2 YYDKDF (reference sequence). DNA for the CDR3: TGTGCCACCAGCAGAGATCCCACATCTGAAGCTTTCTTT. It specifies CATSRDPTSEAFF.

Written as DNA, the CDR3 is TGTGCCAGCAGCCGCGAGGGGGGTACGCAGTATTTT. Its translation is CASSREGGTQYF. This chain links TRBV7-3 with TRBJ2-3; D possibly matches TRBD1 or TRBD2 (6 bases each). The CDR3 is 12 amino acids. The V gene lost 5 bases and the J gene lost 8 bases, with 11 bases spanning the gap. Germline CDR1 is SGHTA and CDR2 is FQGTGA. Looking up the rest from reference TRBV7-3 and TRBJ2-3 gives the full variable domain: GAGVSQTPSNKVTEKGKYVELRCDPISGHTALYWYRQSLGQGPEFLIYFQGTGAADDSGLPNDRFFAVRPEGSVSTLKIQRTERGDSAVYLCASSREGGTQYFGPGTRLTVL.

The J gene is TRBJ2-7, the V gene TRBV2; D might be TRBD1 (6 bases). Germline CDR1 and CDR2: SNHLY and FYNNEI. The V and J ends lost 7 bases and 1 base respectively, with 14 bases between them. This CDR3 is built from 14 residues. CDR3 coding DNA: TGTGCCAGCATTGCGACAGGCCTATCCTACGAGCAGTACTTC. Protein product: CASIATGLSYEQYF.

In its sample, this clone was seen a few times. The chain links TRBV11-3 to TRBJ2-3; D is perhaps TRBD2 (6 bases). CDR3 length: 13 amino acids. The V gene's germline CDR1 is SGHNT and CDR2 YENEEA. Trimming took 5 bases from V and 7 from J, leaving 13 bases between them. Here the CDR3 reads CASSPGLSYTQYF. The CDR3 DNA is TGTGCCAGCAGCCCGGGACTTAGCTATACGCAGTATTTT.

The chain links TRBV9 to TRBJ2-5; 7 nucleotides agree with TRBD2. Germline trimming cut 4 bases from V and 4 bases from J; bases unmatched to any gene: 10. Germline CDR1 is SGDLS and CDR2 is YYNGEE. The CDR3 length is 15 residues. CDR3 residues: CASSTEGRVGETQYF. DNA of the CDR3: TGTGCCAGCAGCACAGAGGGGAGGGTTGGAGAGACCCAGTACTTC.

The chain combines TRBV28 with TRBJ2-3; D is undetermined. Germline V gene lookup returns CDR1 MDHEN and CDR2 SYDVKM. V lost 1 base and J lost 4, with 3 bases in between. The CDR3 loop spans 12 amino acids. In DNA form, the CDR3 reads TGTGCCAGCAGTTTATTGGCAGATACGCAGTATTTT. This encodes CASSLLADTQYF.